This TCR beta chain was captured by sequencing in a study of spatial heterogeneity in lung cancer. About the study: There were, on average, more than 8.5 raw-read appearances for each unique TCR and UMI combination.

The CDR3 runs 12 residues. Trimming pared 1 base from V and 5 bases from J, leaving 6 bases between. The V gene's germline CDR1 is SGHKS and CDR2 YYEKEE (reference sequence). This clonotype has ten or more counts. MiXCR, applied by TCRdb to the 5' RACE reads, yields one record per CDR3 protein. The table shows tens of thousands of distinct CDR3 sequences, with 15% to 20% occurring only once. Regarding time point: blood at routine non-recurrence follow-up after resection. The TCR sequence derives from a male donor with early-stage non-small cell lung cancer. This chain connects TRBV5-5 to TRBJ2-5, with unresolved D. The sample was PBMCs, taken at follow-up. The CDR3 nucleotides are TGTGCCAGCAGCTTGCGGATCGAGACCCAGTACTTC. Translating it yields CASSLRIETQYF.